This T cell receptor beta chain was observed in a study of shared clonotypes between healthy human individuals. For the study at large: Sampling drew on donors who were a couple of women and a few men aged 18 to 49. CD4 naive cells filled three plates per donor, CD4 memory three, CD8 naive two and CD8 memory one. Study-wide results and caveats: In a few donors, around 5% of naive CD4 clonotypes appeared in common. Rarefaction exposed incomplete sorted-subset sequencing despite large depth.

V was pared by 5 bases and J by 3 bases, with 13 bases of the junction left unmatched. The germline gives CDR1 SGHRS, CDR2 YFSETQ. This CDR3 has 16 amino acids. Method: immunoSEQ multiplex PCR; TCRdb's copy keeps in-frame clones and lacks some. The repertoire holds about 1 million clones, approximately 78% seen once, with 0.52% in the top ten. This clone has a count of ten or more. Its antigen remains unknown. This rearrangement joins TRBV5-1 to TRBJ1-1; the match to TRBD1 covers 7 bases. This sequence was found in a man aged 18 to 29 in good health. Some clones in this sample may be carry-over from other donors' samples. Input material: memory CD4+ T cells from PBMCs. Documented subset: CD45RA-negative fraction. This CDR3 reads CASRPSTGSYDTEAFF. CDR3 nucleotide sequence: TGCGCCAGCAGACCGTCGACAGGGAGTTATGACACTGAAGCTTTCTTT.